These T cell receptor beta chains were read from a single sample in a study of blood T cell repertoires in COVID-19. TCRdb's table, derived via immunoSEQ multiplex PCR, lists solely in-frame clones and lacks some. The sample consists of 400,000 or so clones, more than 85% of them appearing once. Sequencing was performed on peripheral blood. Source of these receptors: a human donor in a cohort sampled during active COVID-19. Both conserved end residues are part of each CDR3. The D gene is left open where the match is weak. The size entry is marked missing in some rows and otherwise reads once, few, many or a size class.

V: TRBV7-3
J: TRBJ2-1
D: -
size: -
length: 13
CDR3: CASSPGLRGEQFF
DNA: TGTGCCAGCAGCCCTGGTCTGCGAGGTGAGCAGTTCTTC

V: TRBV20-1
J: TRBJ2-1
D: -
size: -
length: 11
CDR3: CSARNPGEQFF
DNA: TGCAGTGCTAGAAATCCGGGGGAGCAGTTCTTC

V: TRBV5-4
J: TRBJ2-1
D: -
size: -
length: 14
CDR3: CASSLELANNEQFF
DNA: TGTGCCAGCAGCTTGGAACTCGCGAACAATGAGCAGTTCTTC

V: TRBV5-1
J: TRBJ2-2
D: TRBD2
size: -
length: 17
CDR3: CASSLAGTNLNTGELFF
DNA: TGCGCCAGCAGCTTGGCCGGGACTAACCTGAACACCGGGGAGCTGTTTTTT

V: TRBV2
J: TRBJ2-1
D: -
size: -
length: 16
CDR3: CASIQDIQLSYNEQFF
DNA: TGTGCCAGCATCCAAGACATCCAGCTCTCCTACAATGAGCAGTTCTTC

V: TRBV6-5
J: TRBJ1-5
D: TRBD1
size: -
length: 14
CDR3: CASDEGARNQPQHF
DNA: TGTGCCAGCGACGAGGGGGCGCGCAATCAGCCCCAGCATTTT

V: TRBV6-6
J: TRBJ1-3
D: TRBD1
size: -
length: 13
CDR3: CASKTGGGNTIYF
DNA: TGTGCCAGCAAGACAGGGGGTGGAAACACCATATATTTT

V: TRBV5-4
J: TRBJ2-2
D: TRBD1
size: -
length: 16
CDR3: CASSLGQGWDTGELFF
DNA: TGTGCCAGCAGCCTCGGACAGGGATGGGACACCGGGGAGCTGTTTTTT

V: TRBV9
J: TRBJ1-3
D: -
size: many
length: 15
CDR3: CASSVFASSGNTIYF
DNA: TGTGCCAGCAGCGTTTTTGCTAGCTCTGGAAACACCATATATTTT

V: TRBV9
J: TRBJ2-5
D: TRBD1
size: few
length: 11
CDR3: CASGQGETQYF
DNA: TGTGCCAGCGGACAGGGAGAGACCCAGTACTTC